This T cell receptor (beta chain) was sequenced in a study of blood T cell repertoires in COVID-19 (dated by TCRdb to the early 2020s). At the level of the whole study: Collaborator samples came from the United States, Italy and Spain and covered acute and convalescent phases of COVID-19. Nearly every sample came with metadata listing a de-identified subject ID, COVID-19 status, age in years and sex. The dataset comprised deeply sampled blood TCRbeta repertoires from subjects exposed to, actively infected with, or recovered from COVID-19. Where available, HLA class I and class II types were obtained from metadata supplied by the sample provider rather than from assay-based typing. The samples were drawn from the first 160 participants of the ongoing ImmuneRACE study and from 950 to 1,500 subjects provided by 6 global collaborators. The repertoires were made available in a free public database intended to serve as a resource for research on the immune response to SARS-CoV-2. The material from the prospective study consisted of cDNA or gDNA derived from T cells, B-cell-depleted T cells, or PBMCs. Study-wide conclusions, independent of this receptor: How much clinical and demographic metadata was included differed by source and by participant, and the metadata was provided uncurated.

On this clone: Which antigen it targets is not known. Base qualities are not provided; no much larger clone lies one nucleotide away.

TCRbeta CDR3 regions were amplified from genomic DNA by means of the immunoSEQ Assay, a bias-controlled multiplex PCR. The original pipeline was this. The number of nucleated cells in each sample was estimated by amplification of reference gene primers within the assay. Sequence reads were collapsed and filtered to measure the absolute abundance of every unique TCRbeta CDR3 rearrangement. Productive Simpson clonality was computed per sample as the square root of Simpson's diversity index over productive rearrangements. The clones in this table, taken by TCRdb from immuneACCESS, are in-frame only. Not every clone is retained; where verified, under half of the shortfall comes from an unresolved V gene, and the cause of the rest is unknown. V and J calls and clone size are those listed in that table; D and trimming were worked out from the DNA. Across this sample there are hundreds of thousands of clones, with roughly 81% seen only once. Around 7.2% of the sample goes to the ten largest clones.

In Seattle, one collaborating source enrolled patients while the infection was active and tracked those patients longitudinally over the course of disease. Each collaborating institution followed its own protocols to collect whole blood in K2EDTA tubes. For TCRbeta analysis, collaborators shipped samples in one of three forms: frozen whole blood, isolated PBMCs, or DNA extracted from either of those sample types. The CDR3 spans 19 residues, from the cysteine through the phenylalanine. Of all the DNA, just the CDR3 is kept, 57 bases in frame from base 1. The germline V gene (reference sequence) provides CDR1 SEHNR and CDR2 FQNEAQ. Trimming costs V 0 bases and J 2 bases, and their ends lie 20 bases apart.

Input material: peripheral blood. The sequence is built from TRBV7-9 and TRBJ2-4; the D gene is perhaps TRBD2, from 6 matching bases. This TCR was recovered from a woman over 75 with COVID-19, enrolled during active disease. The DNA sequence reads TGTGCCAGCAGCTTAGCCCATTTGGAGGGTTACTTCTCCAAAAACATTCAGTACTTC. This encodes CASSLAHLEGYFSKNIQYF.